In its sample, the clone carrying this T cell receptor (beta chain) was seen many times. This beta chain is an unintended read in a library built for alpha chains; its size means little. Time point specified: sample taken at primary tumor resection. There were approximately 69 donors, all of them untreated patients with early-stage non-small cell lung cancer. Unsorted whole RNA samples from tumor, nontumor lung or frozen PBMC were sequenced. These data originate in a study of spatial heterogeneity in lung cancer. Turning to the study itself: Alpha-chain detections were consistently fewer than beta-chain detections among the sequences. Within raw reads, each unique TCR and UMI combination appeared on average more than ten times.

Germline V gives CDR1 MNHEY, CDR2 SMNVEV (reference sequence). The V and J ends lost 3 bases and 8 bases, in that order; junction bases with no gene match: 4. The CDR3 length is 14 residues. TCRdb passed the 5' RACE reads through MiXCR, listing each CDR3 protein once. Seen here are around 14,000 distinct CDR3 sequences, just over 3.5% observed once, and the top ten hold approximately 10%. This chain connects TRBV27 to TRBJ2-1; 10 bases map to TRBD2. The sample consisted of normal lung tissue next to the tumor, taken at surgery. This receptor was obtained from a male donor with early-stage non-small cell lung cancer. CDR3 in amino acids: CASSLLAGEDEQFF. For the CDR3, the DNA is TGTGCCAGCAGTTTGCTAGCGGGAGAGGATGAGCAGTTCTTC.